The rows below give T cell receptor beta chains drawn from one sample of a study of shared clonotypes between healthy human individuals. Repertoires were generated with immunoSEQ multiplex PCR, while TCRdb's copy carries only in-frame clones and drops some. The repertoire has roughly 760,000 clones, around 67% of them found once; the top ten carry 1.7%. Sequenced sample: memory CD4+ T cells sorted from blood. The receptors were sampled from a woman in her 30s in good health. Each CDR3 is given with its conserved first and last residue. A D gene is named only where the DNA matches it firmly. Size values are once, few and many counts, or a class for expanded clones, and some rows have none.

>TRBD2|.|TRBV4-1|TRBJ2-5
CASSQDGRGRQETQYF
TGCGCCAGCAGCCAAGATGGGAGGGGACGTCAAGAGACCCAGTACTTC
>.|.|TRBV5-6|TRBJ1-2
CASSLGGSSYTF
TGTGCCAGCAGCTTGGGAGGGTCGAGCTACACCTTC
>.|.|TRBV5-1|TRBJ2-7
CASSLAGGAYEQYF
TGCGCCAGCAGCTTGGCAGGGGGGGCCTACGAGCAGTACTTC
>TRBD2|.|TRBV6-5|TRBJ2-7
CASSYAGGPFEQYF
TGTGCCAGCAGTTACGCGGGAGGTCCCTTCGAGCAGTACTTC
>TRBD1|.|TRBV28|TRBJ1-5
CASSPTGQGEGQPQHF
TGTGCCAGCAGCCCCACGGGACAGGGAGAGGGTCAGCCCCAGCATTTT
>.|.|TRBV5-1|TRBJ1-1
CASSFVGDSLRAFF
TGCGCCAGCAGCTTTGTGGGGGACTCACTTCGAGCTTTCTTT
>.|few|TRBV7-9|TRBJ1-2
CASSMGPGYTF
TGTGCCAGCAGCATGGGACCTGGCTACACCTTC
>TRBD1|.|TRBV7-9|TRBJ2-1
CASSQAGTGADNEQFF
TGTGCCAGCAGCCAGGCGGGGACAGGGGCTGACAATGAGCAGTTCTTC
>TRBD1|few|TRBV19|TRBJ2-7
CASSKGQATYEQYF
TGTGCCAGTAGTAAGGGACAGGCCACCTACGAGCAGTACTTC
>.|.|TRBV7-9|TRBJ2-3
CASTPVGVADTQYF
TGTGCCAGCACCCCCGTCGGGGTCGCAGATACGCAGTATTTT
>TRBD2|.|TRBV6-6|TRBJ2-7
CASSSLAGNPYEQYF
TGTGCCAGCAGTTCACTAGCGGGAAACCCCTACGAGCAGTACTTC
>TRBD2|.|TRBV5-1|TRBJ2-7
CASSYIGSGRYEQYF
TGCGCCAGCAGCTATATAGGTAGCGGGAGGTACGAGCAGTACTTC
>TRBD2|.|TRBV6-5|TRBJ2-1
CASSYRTSGAYNEQFF
TGTGCCAGCAGTTACAGGACTAGCGGAGCCTACAATGAGCAGTTCTTC
>.|.|TRBV9|TRBJ1-5
CASSPRPSGNQPQHF
TGTGCCAGCAGCCCCCGGCCGTCGGGCAATCAGCCCCAGCATTTT
>.|.|TRBV5-1|TRBJ1-5
CASSLDTAGQPQHF
TGCGCCAGCAGCTTGGATACTGCCGGGCAGCCCCAGCATTTT
>.|.|TRBV6-6|TRBJ1-5
CASTLLQGDQPQHF
TGTGCCAGCACTCTACTCCAAGGGGATCAGCCCCAGCATTTT